This TCR beta chain was identified in a study of T cells after yellow fever vaccination. Study context: The fractions with low cell numbers were processed using SMART-Seq v4 Ultra Low Input. Study results and limitations: Researchers cautioned that FACS-sorted repertoires could harbor abundant clonotypes contaminating from the bulk population. Once the booster was given, most primary-vaccination clones reappeared, at about 97% for CD4 and roughly 91% for CD8.

A word on this clonotype: Its cognate antigen is unknown.

Per germline, CDR1 KGHDR and CDR2 SFDVKD. The J segment lost 2 bases and the V segment lost 9 bases, leaving 7 bases of the junction unmatched. The CDR3 is 14 amino acids. 5'RACE template switching added a universal primer site and UMIs to TCR cDNA. MiXCR, run by TCRdb on the 5' RACE reads, gives a single entry per CDR3 protein. This table holds some 420,000 distinct CDR3 sequences, 15% to 20% found once. The sample was PBMCs, taken before the yellow fever booster vaccination. This sequence originates from a man younger than 35 who received the YFV17D yellow fever vaccine. The genes are TRBV24-1 and TRBJ2-3; 7 nucleotides line up with TRBD1. This chain's CDR3 is CATAGTENTDTQYF. CDR3 in DNA: TGTGCCACCGCTGGGACAGAAAACACAGATACGCAGTATTTT.